These 14 T cell receptor beta chains came from one sample sequenced in a study of T cell responses to AZD1222 COVID-19 vaccine. The repertoire was sequenced with immunoSEQ multiplex PCR; TCRdb's copy has only in-frame clones and lacks some. The table records some 86,000 clones, approximately 78% of them present only once. This material consisted of peripheral blood, taken on day 0 of AZD1222 vaccination. The receptors derive from an adult in good health.

The chain combines TRBV3-1 (or the pseudogene TRBV3-2) with TRBJ2-2; D gene uncertain. CDR3 length equals 15 residues. The ends were cut back, 0 bases at V and 4 bases at J, with 9 bases in the middle. CDR1 and CDR2 from the germline V gene are LGHDT and YNNKEL (reference sequence). DNA of the CDR3: TGTGCCAGCAGCCAAGATGCTAGTCGCACCGGGGAGCTGTTTTTT. Residues: CASSQDASRTGELFF.

The rearrangement links TRBV5-1 to TRBJ2-3, with no clear D. From germline, CDR1 is SGHRS and CDR2 YFSETQ. Trimming cost V 0 bases and J 0 bases, with 8 bases left between them. The CDR3 is 15 residues long. The CDR3 DNA follows: TGCGCCAGCAGCTTGGTCTCTACTAGCACAGATACGCAGTATTTT. It codes for CASSLVSTSTDTQYF.

This clone appeared once. The V gene is TRBV6-6, the J gene TRBJ2-1; D not resolved. Trimming removed 6 bases at V and 3 bases at J, with 6 bases between. CDR3 length: 12 amino acids. Germline V gene lookup returns CDR1 MNHNY and CDR2 SVGAGI (reference sequence). The CDR3, as DNA: TGTGCCAGCAGCCGCAACTACAATGAGCAGTTCTTC. Its protein is CASSRNYNEQFF.

The V gene is TRBV29-1, the J gene TRBJ1-2; D is possibly TRBD1 (5 bases). The germline gives CDR1 SQVTM, CDR2 ANQGSEA. V was clipped by 0 bases and J by 0 bases, with 17 bases between them. The CDR3 extends over 17 amino acids. In DNA, the CDR3 is TGCAGCGTTGAAGATTGGGGCCTAGACAACGCTAACTATGGCTACACCTTC. Translated: CSVEDWGLDNANYGYTF.

The CDR3 is CSVEGQGFDEQYF. CDR3 nucleotides: TGCAGCGTTGAGGGACAGGGGTTCGACGAGCAGTACTTC. The V and J genes are TRBV29-1 and TRBJ2-7, with TRBD1 matching 10 bases. Unmatched junction bases numbered 4, after V lost 3 bases and J lost 5 bases. The CDR3 has 13 residues. CDR1 is SQVTM and CDR2 is ANQGSEA in the germline V gene.

This clone appeared a single time. This chain links TRBV6-1 with TRBJ1-5; possible D gene TRBD1, 5 bases. Germline values: CDR1 MNHNS, CDR2 SASEGT. The CDR3 has 15 amino acids. V was shortened by 2 bases and J by 2 bases, with 10 bases between the two germline ends. As DNA, the CDR3 is TGTGCCAGCAGTGAACTGGGGGTACGCAATCAGCCCCAGCATTTT. As protein: CASSELGVRNQPQHF.

The chain couples TRBV10-3 to TRBJ1-4; 10 bases map to TRBD1. The J segment lost 7 bases and the V segment lost 4 bases, leaving 9 bases of the junction unmatched. Germline CDR1 is ENHRY and CDR2 is SYGVKD. The CDR3 is made up of 16 amino acids. The CDR3 sequence: CAISGLPGQGFEKLFF. The CDR3, as DNA: TGTGCCATCAGTGGACTTCCGGGACAGGGGTTTGAAAAACTGTTTTTT.

This clone was found many times. The chain uses TRBV14 and TRBJ2-7; D perhaps matches TRBD2 (5 bases). V lost 0 bases, J lost 4 bases, and 25 bases lay in between. Germline assignment: CDR1 SGHDN and CDR2 FVKESK. The CDR3 totals 19 residues. DNA for the CDR3: TGTGCCAGCAGCCAAGACCCCTCTTCTAACGGGCTAGCTGGTTACGAGCAGTACTTC. It is translated as CASSQDPSSNGLAGYEQYF.

A single count supports this clone. The chain couples TRBV28 to TRBJ2-1; 7 nucleotides agree with TRBD2. This CDR3 spans 12 amino acids. Germline CDR1 MDHEN, CDR2 SYDVKM. The junction had 1 base not matched to a gene; V was cut back by 2 bases and J by 9 bases. The DNA of the CDR3 is TGTGCCAGCAGTTTAGGGGAGGGTGAGCAGTTCTTC. It is translated as CASSLGEGEQFF.

The CDR3 loop is CASSPLEALQDTEAFF. The DNA of the CDR3 is TGTGCCAGCAGTCCACTCGAAGCTCTTCAGGACACTGAAGCTTTCTTT. The chain recombines TRBV27 with TRBJ1-1; no clear D. Germline assignment: CDR1 MNHEY and CDR2 SMNVEV (reference sequence). V lost 5 bases to trimming and J lost 3 bases, with 19 bases between them. The CDR3 is made up of 16 amino acids.

The genes are TRBV29-1 and TRBJ1-1; D gene ambiguous. V was clipped by 5 bases and J by 5 bases, with 21 bases between them. Germline CDR1 is SQVTM and CDR2 is ANQGSEA. The CDR3 sequence is 15 residues long. The CDR3 is CSVKGQDFRATEAFF. The CDR3 bases are TGCAGCGTTAAGGGTCAGGACTTCCGGGCGACTGAAGCTTTCTTT.

This clone has just a few counts. CDR3 DNA: TGCGGGAGCAGCTCCGGACTAGCGGGAGTAAATGAGCAGTTCTTC. As protein: CGSSSGLAGVNEQFF. The genes are TRBV5-1 and TRBJ2-1, with 13 bases identical to TRBD2. Looked up from germline, CDR1 is SGHRS and CDR2 is YFSETQ. This CDR3 spans 15 amino acids. Looking up the rest from reference TRBV5-1 and TRBJ2-1 gives the full variable domain: KAGVTQTPRYLIKTRGQQVTLSCSPISGHRSVSWYQQTPGQGLQFLFEYFSETQRNKGNFPGRFSGRQFSNSRSEMNVSTLELGDSALYLCGSSSGLAGVNEQFFGPGTRLTVL.

This chain uses TRBV3-1 (or the pseudogene TRBV3-2) with TRBJ2-7, with 10 positions matching TRBD2. CDR3 length: 14 amino acids. The V gene end was trimmed by 1 base and the J gene end by 7 bases; junction bases not matched to a gene: 4. In germline, CDR1 is LGHDT, CDR2 YNNKEL (reference sequence). CDR3 in DNA: TGTGCCAGCAGCCAAGGAGCGGGAGGGGGTGAGCAGTACTTC. This translates into CASSQGAGGGEQYF.

This clone showed up just a few times. V usage is TRBV7-9 and J usage is TRBJ2-7; TRBD2 matches at 8 bases. The junction had 6 bases not matched to a gene; V was cut back by 4 bases and J by 1 base. Germline V gene data show CDR1 as SEHNR and CDR2 as FQNEAQ (reference sequence). The CDR3 consists of 15 residues. The CDR3 DNA follows: TGTGCCAGCAGCTCTTATGCGGGAGGATCCTACGAGCAGTACTTC. Its translation: CASSSYAGGSYEQYF.